The clone carrying this T cell receptor (beta chain) was seen at least ten times. V lost 5 bases to trimming and J lost 5 bases, with 15 bases between them. The CDR3 contains 15 residues. Looked up from germline, CDR1 is SGHAT and CDR2 is FQNNGV. These data belong to a study of regulatory T cells in long-lasting Graves disease. Arm-PCR of CDR3 regions and iRepertoire HTBI primers were used to build TCR beta libraries. TCRdb used MiXCR to reprocess the multiplex PCR reads, holding one entry per CDR3 protein. The repertoire holds 550,000 to 600,000 distinct CDR3 sequences, with around 15% as singletons. Documented time point: newly diagnosed GD, antithyroid drugs for less than 3 months. Making the TCR library involved RNA that had been extracted from PBMCs. Graves' disease diagnosis followed American Thyroid Association guidelines. Collection of peripheral blood (around 10 milliliters) was done using EDTA tubes.

The same sample was also studied in work on T cells in Graves' hyperthyroidism and ophthalmopathy.

J is TRBJ1-4 and V is TRBV11-2; the D gene is possibly TRBD1 (5 bases). The clonotype originates from a man between 18 and 29 years old with Graves disease. The sample consisted of peripheral blood mononuclear cells (PBMCs), taken at new diagnosis, from a patient treated with antithyroid drugs. CDR3 loop: CASSPPGRMNEKLFF. The DNA of the CDR3 is TGTGCCAGCAGCCCTCCGGGACGGATGAATGAAAAACTGTTTTTT.